Below, 23 T cell receptor beta chains from the same sample are listed, as sequenced in a study of long-term antiretroviral therapy in people with HIV. It was version v3.0 of the immunoSEQ assay that was run at survey level. Method: immunoSEQ multiplex PCR; TCRdb's copy keeps in-frame clones and lacks some. This table has approximately 17,000 clones, about 80% appearing once. The sequenced sample was unsorted PBMCs, obtained 1.5 years before starting antiretroviral therapy. These receptors were obtained from a woman aged 50 to 60 with HIV.

The chain is built from TRBV7-8 and TRBJ1-3, with a tentative D call TRBD1 (5 bases). Trimming left V 5 bases short and J 4 bases short, with 15 bases between. CDR1 is SGHVS, CDR2 FQNEAQ, per germline. This CDR3 region has 15 residues. CDR3 nucleotide sequence: TGTGCCAGCAGCGCCTGGGGGGGTCCAGGAAACACCATATATTTT. It encodes CASSAWGGPGNTIYF.

The chain couples TRBV5-4 to TRBJ1-2; D may be TRBD1 (6 bases). With 0 bases removed from V and 4 bases from J, the gap between germline ends came to 10 bases. The CDR3 spans 14 residues. Germline values: CDR1 SGHNT, CDR2 YYREEE (reference sequence). The CDR3 nucleotides are TGTGCCAGCAGCTTGGAGGGGGGTGGCTATGGCTACACCTTC. This encodes CASSLEGGGYGYTF.

This clone has just one count. The V and J genes are TRBV6-6 and TRBJ2-1; D is uncertain. V gave up 8 bases and J gave up 8 bases, with 10 bases separating them. Germline CDR1 and CDR2: MNHNY and SVGAGI (reference sequence). The CDR3 is 11 residues long. CDR3 sequence: CASQLTDEQFF. In DNA form, the CDR3 reads TGTGCCAGCCAGTTAACAGATGAGCAGTTCTTC.

The genes are TRBV6-5 and TRBJ2-5, with TRBD1 as a possible D gene (5 bases). V shed 2 bases and J shed 1 base, with 11 bases lying between them. The germline V gene encodes CDR1 MNHEY and CDR2 SVGAGI. The CDR3 consists of 15 residues. CDR3 DNA sequence: TGTGCCAGCAGTTACGGGGCGGTAGGCCAAGAGACCCAGTACTTC. Translating it yields CASSYGAVGQETQYF.

This clone is a singleton in its sample. The chain carries TRBV10-2 and TRBJ1-3; a possible D gene is TRBD1 (5 bases). In germline, CDR1 is WSHSY, CDR2 SAAADI. The CDR3 consists of 17 residues. Trimming shortened V by 3 bases and J by 0 bases, and 15 bases separated the two germline ends. The CDR3, as DNA: TGCGCCAGCAGTGATACCAGGGACCCTTTCTCTGGAAACACCATATATTTT. This translates into CASSDTRDPFSGNTIYF.

The count of this clone is one. The CDR3 DNA sequence: TGTGCCAGCAGTTACTTGAGGGGCGATACGCAGTATTTT. Encoded protein: CASSYLRGDTQYF. The chain combines TRBV6-5 with TRBJ2-3; either TRBD1 or TRBD2 may supply D (5 bases each). Per germline, CDR1 MNHEY and CDR2 SVGAGI. The CDR3 sequence is 13 residues long. Deletions cut 1 base from V and 6 bases from J, with 8 bases between.

This clone was detected a few times. The gene calls are TRBV7-3 and TRBJ2-2; 13 bases map to TRBD2. CDR3 length: 15 amino acids. Per the germline V gene, CDR1 is SGHTA and CDR2 is FQGTGA. Trimming removed 5 bases from V and 5 bases from J; junction bases left unmatched: 2. Here the CDR3 reads CASSMGLAGTGELFF. Written as DNA, the CDR3 is TGTGCCAGCAGCATGGGACTAGCGGGGACCGGGGAGCTGTTTTTT.

This sequence joins TRBV5-1 and TRBJ2-7, with 10 bases fitting TRBD1. V gave up 4 bases and J gave up 3 bases; unmatched junction bases: 4. Germline V gene data show CDR1 as SGHRS and CDR2 as YFSETQ. The CDR3 has 14 amino acids. Written as DNA, the CDR3 is TGCGCCAGCAGCCTGGACAGGGGGGACTACGAGCAGTACTTC. Its translation is CASSLDRGDYEQYF.

The chain is built from TRBV6-5 and TRBJ1-5, with a tentative D call TRBD1 (6 bases). Trimming removed 6 bases from V and 5 bases from J, with 14 bases in between. Germline CDR1 and CDR2: MNHEY and SVGAGI. This CDR3 has 14 residues. The CDR3 DNA is TGTGCCAGCAGCCCCGCAGGGGCGCATCAGCCCCAGCATTTT. Its protein product is CASSPAGAHQPQHF.

This clone has a handful of counts. Other DNA sequences in this sample translate to the same CDR3. V and J are TRBV6-5 and TRBJ1-6; 7 bases agree with TRBD1. The J segment lost 10 bases and the V segment lost 2 bases, leaving 5 bases of the junction unmatched. Germline lookup yields CDR1 MNHEY and CDR2 SVGAGI. The length of the CDR3 is 14 residues. The CDR3 loop is CASSYRGGSSPLHF. For the CDR3, the DNA is TGTGCCAGCAGTTACCGAGGGGGCAGCTCACCCCTCCACTTT.

This clone was detected a few times. The chain is built from TRBV7-9 and TRBJ1-2, with D unresolved. Germline V gene lookup returns CDR1 SEHNR and CDR2 FQNEAQ (reference sequence). The V end was cut by 8 bases, the J end by 2 bases, with 12 bases between. This CDR3 is built from 13 residues. This CDR3 is CASRSGANYGYTF. CDR3 DNA sequence: TGTGCCAGCCGCTCAGGAGCCAACTATGGCTACACCTTC.

This chain uses TRBV29-1 with TRBJ2-1; 13 bases align to TRBD2. The V gene end was trimmed by 7 bases and the J gene end by 8 bases; junction bases not matched to a gene: 8. This CDR3 region has 14 residues. Germline assignment: CDR1 SQVTM and CDR2 ANQGSEA. The CDR3 sequence is CSALTSGGSDEQFF. DNA of the CDR3: TGCAGCGCTCTGACTAGCGGGGGGAGCGATGAGCAGTTCTTC.

The chain combines TRBV6-5 with TRBJ1-3; TRBD1 matches 9 bases. V was pared by 6 bases and J by 6 bases, with 6 bases of the junction left unmatched. The CDR3 covers 14 residues. The V gene's germline CDR1 is MNHEY and CDR2 SVGAGI. The CDR3 DNA is TGTGCCAGCAGGGGTACAGGGGGCCAAAACACCATATATTTT. Amino acids: CASRGTGGQNTIYF.

The chain combines TRBV18 with TRBJ1-1; 8 bases align to TRBD1. The CDR3 extends over 17 amino acids. Germline CDR1 is KGHSH and CDR2 is LQKENI. V trimming: 2 bases; J trimming: 5 bases; junction bases outside the gene matches: 13. This CDR3 is CASSPWATGERETEAFF. CDR3 sequence (DNA): TGTGCCAGCTCACCATGGGCGACAGGGGAGCGGGAGACTGAAGCTTTCTTT.

The rearrangement links TRBV9 to TRBJ2-1; maybe TRBD2 (5 bases). The CDR3 contains 16 residues. Trimming took off 0 bases at V and 2 bases at J, with 12 bases between the two ends. Germline CDR1 SGDLS, CDR2 YYNGEE. The CDR3 spells CASSVAGDYPYNEQFF. In DNA form, the CDR3 reads TGTGCCAGCAGCGTAGCCGGGGATTACCCCTACAATGAGCAGTTCTTC.

The gene calls are TRBV27 and TRBJ1-5, with unresolved D. Between the trimmed V and J ends, which lost 8 bases and 3 bases, there was a span of 8 bases. CDR1 and CDR2 from the germline V gene are MNHEY and SMNVEV (reference sequence). The CDR3 sequence is 12 residues long. The CDR3 here is CASGRNNQPQHF. CDR3 in DNA: TGTGCCAGCGGTCGGAACAATCAGCCCCAGCATTTT.

The V call is TRBV5-1, the J call TRBJ1-1; 8 bases line up with TRBD1. The germline V gene has CDR1 SGHRS and CDR2 YFSETQ. J was trimmed by 1 base and V by 4 bases; bases with no gene match: 6. This CDR3 contains 15 residues. The CDR3, as DNA: TGCGCCAGCAGCGTCAGGACAGGGCGGAACACTGAAGCTTTCTTT. Protein sequence: CASSVRTGRNTEAFF.

J is TRBJ1-5 and V is TRBV27, with 7 bases fitting TRBD1. This CDR3 has 15 residues. Germline trimming cut 4 bases from V and 0 bases from J; bases unmatched to any gene: 3. Germline-derived CDR1 and CDR2 are MNHEY and SMNVEV (reference sequence). The CDR3 here is CASSSGTASNQPQHF. The CDR3 nucleotides read TGTGCCAGCAGTTCTGGGACAGCTAGCAATCAGCCCCAGCATTTT.

The V and J genes are TRBV5-1 and TRBJ1-2, with D possibly TRBD1 on 5 matching bases. This CDR3 is built from 15 residues. Trimming stripped 0 bases from V and 7 bases from J, with 16 bases between. Germline-derived CDR1 and CDR2 are SGHRS and YFSETQ. CDR3 bases: TGCGCCAGCAGCTTGGAAGGGTCAGGGATAGGTGGCTACACCTTC. This codes for CASSLEGSGIGGYTF.

The V gene is TRBV29-1, the J gene TRBJ2-3, with D possibly being TRBD1 (6 bases). Germline CDR1 SQVTM, CDR2 ANQGSEA. The germline V and J ends were trimmed by 3 bases and 5 bases, with 18 bases remaining between them. The CDR3 extends over 15 amino acids. The CDR3 is CSVEGALVGGDTQYF. CDR3 DNA: TGCAGCGTTGAGGGGGCGCTCGTCGGCGGAGATACGCAGTATTTT.

This clone was detected only a few times. V usage is TRBV5-1 and J usage is TRBJ2-7; maybe TRBD1 (6 bases). The CDR3 runs to 12 residues. Germline-derived CDR1 and CDR2 are SGHRS and YFSETQ. Between the trimmed V and J ends, which lost 5 bases and 6 bases, there was a span of 12 bases. The CDR3 region has the DNA TGCGCCAGCAGTTTACAGGGTGGCGAGCAGTACTTC. As protein: CASSLQGGEQYF.

The chain combines TRBV7-8 with TRBJ2-1; 8 nucleotides match TRBD2. The CDR3 spans 15 residues. In germline, CDR1 is SGHVS, CDR2 FQNEAQ. V was clipped by 1 base and J by 7 bases; unmatched bases: 6. The CDR3 region has the DNA TGTGCCAGCAGCTTAGAGTACGGGGGGGAGAATGAGCAGTTCTTC. It is translated as CASSLEYGGENEQFF.

This clone has a handful of counts. The CDR3 coding sequence is TGTGCCAGCAGCCCCCAGGGGTTGAGTGGCTACACCTTC. It codes for CASSPQGLSGYTF. The chain couples TRBV14 to TRBJ1-2; a possible D gene is TRBD1 (6 bases). Per germline, CDR1 SGHDN and CDR2 FVKESK. The V end lost 4 bases, the J end lost 7 bases, and 13 bases lay between the germline ends. The CDR3 is 13 residues long.